This T cell receptor (beta chain) emerged from a study of blood T cell repertoires in COVID-19. Germline V gene sequence: CDR1 SGHDT, CDR2 YYEEEE. The CDR3 contains 15 residues. Trimming left V 4 bases short and J 2 bases short, with 15 bases between. Only in-frame clones appear in the TCRdb table, and some are missing; sequencing was by immunoSEQ multiplex PCR. The table records more than 150,000 clones, approximately 86% of them present only once. This clone showed up just a few times. This chain uses TRBV5-6 with TRBJ1-2; TRBD1 might be the D (6 bases). The source of this sequence is a woman of 80 years or more with acute or convalescent COVID-19. The sample consisted of peripheral blood. The CDR3 sequence: CASSPLGGANYGYTF. The CDR3 nucleotides read TGTGCCAGCAGCCCACTCGGGGGGGCAAACTATGGCTACACCTTC.